This T cell receptor (beta chain) was recovered during a study of T-cell reconstitution after alpha-beta-depleted transplantation in children (TCRdb year 2016). At the level of the whole study: Using TCR repertoire profiling, the study quantitatively followed how T-cell immune reconstitution unfolded in children after TCRalphabeta/CD19-depleted allogeneic hematopoietic cell transplantation.

Per the publication, the treatment or condition label means: allogeneic hematopoietic cell transplantation with graft depleted of TCRalphabeta T cells and CD19 B cells. TCRalphabeta/CD19-depleted allogeneic hematopoietic cell grafts were given to the transplant recipients, all of whom were children. A remark on this clonotype: The antigen this receptor binds is unknown. Per-nucleotide qualities are absent, and no much larger clonotype sits a single base away.

For this chain, trimming is 7 bases at the V end and 0 bases at the J end, and the number of junction bases without a gene match is 8. The CDR3 starts with the cysteine, ends with the phenylalanine, and has 16 residues. Of all the DNA, just the CDR3 is kept, 48 bases in frame from base 1. The germline V gene yields SGHAT for CDR1 and FQNNGV for CDR2. To prepare the library, PCR was applied. These reads were obtained on an Illumina HiSeq 2500. TCR library preparation used molecular barcoding, with unique molecular identifiers applied to normalize quantification of the TCRbeta repertoire. TCRdb reprocessed the public reads (quality trimming at Q25 with fastp, clone calling with MiXCR) and kept in-frame beta chains. For every CDR3 protein sequence, its rows merge into one entry that carries the most common genes and DNA. This sample holds around 270,000 distinct CDR3 sequences; almost 8% were observed only once. The ten largest account for about 8.2% of the sample.

General conclusions and limits of the study: In some patients, the high TCRbeta diversity seen at day 60 was put down to recipient T cells and intrathymic progenitors that had survived conditioning. The frequencies of hyperexpanded clones fell over the following months, and after one year, T-cell counts and TCRbeta diversity were mostly attributed to newly produced T cells. Apparently early alphabetaT-cell count recovery about two months after transplant reportedly relied on only several hundred rapidly expanded clones derived from non-depleted graft cells.

Rearrangement joined TRBV11-2 to TRBJ2-5; 10 bases in between match TRBD1. The receptor was derived from a female patient aged 2-10 years who had a stem cell transplant for Fanconi anemia, so the T cells may come from the graft donor. Sequencing used peripheral blood, obtained 360 days after TCRalphabeta/CD19-depleted stem cell transplant. The CDR3 amino acid sequence is: CASTFLDRGDQETQYF. The bases read TGTGCCAGCACCTTCCTGGACAGGGGGGACCAAGAGACCCAGTACTTC.